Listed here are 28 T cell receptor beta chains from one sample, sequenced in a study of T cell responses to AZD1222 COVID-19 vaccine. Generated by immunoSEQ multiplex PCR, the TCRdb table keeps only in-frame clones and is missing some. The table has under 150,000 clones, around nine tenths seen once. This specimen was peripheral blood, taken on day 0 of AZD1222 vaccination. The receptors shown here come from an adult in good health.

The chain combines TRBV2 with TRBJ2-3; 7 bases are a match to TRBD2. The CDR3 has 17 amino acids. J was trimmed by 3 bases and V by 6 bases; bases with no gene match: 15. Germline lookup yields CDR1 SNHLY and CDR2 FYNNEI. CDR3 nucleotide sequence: TGTGCCAGCAGACGTGGGGAGGGTTCTCGAGGAACAGATACGCAGTATTTT. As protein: CASRRGEGSRGTDTQYF.

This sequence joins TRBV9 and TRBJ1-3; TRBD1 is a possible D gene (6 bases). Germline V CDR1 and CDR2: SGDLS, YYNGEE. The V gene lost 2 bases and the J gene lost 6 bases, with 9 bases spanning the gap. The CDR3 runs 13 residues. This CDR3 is CASSVAGENTIYF. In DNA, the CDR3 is TGTGCCAGCAGCGTGGCAGGGGAAAACACCATATATTTT.

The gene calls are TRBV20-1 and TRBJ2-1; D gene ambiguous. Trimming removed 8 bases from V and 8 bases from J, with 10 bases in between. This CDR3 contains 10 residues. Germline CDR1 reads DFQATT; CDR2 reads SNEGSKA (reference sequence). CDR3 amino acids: CSPSAYEQFF. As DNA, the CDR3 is TGCAGTCCCTCAGCCTATGAGCAGTTCTTC.

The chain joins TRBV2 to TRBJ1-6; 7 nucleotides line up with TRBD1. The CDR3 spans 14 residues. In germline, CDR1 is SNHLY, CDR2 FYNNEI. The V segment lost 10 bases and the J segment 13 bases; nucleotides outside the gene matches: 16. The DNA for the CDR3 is TGTGCCAAGAGTTCCGGGACAGAGGTTTCCCCCCTCCACTTT. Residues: CAKSSGTEVSPLHF.

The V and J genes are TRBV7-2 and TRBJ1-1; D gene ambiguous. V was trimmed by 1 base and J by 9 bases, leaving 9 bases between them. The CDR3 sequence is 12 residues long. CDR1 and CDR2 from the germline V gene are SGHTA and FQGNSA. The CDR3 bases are TGTGCCAGCAGCTTAGTTGGAGTAAAAGCTTTCTTT. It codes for CASSLVGVKAFF. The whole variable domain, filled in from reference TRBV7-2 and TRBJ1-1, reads GAGVSQSPSNKVTEKGKDVELRCDPISGHTALYWYRQSLGQGLEFLIYFQGNSAPDKSGLPSDRFSAERTGGSVSTLTIQRTQQEDSAVYLCASSLVGVKAFFGQGTRLTVV.

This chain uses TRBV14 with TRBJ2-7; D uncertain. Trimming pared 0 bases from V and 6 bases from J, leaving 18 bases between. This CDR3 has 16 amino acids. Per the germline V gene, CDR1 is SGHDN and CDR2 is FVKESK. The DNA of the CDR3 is TGTGCCAGCAGCCAAGACGATGGGCCCCTATCTGCCGAGCAGTACTTC. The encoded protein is CASSQDDGPLSAEQYF.

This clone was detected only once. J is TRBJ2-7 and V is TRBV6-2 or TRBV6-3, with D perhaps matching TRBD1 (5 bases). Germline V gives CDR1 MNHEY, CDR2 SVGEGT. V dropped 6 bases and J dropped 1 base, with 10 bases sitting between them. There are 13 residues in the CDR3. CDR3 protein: CASSIDSSYEQYF. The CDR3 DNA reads TGTGCCAGCAGCATTGACAGTTCCTACGAGCAGTACTTC.

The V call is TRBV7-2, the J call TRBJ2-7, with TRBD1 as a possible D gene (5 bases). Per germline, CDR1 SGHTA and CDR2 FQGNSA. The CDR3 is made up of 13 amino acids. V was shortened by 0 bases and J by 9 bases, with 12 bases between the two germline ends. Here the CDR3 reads CASSLALRAGQYF. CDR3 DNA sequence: TGTGCCAGCAGCTTAGCGCTCAGGGCAGGGCAGTACTTC.

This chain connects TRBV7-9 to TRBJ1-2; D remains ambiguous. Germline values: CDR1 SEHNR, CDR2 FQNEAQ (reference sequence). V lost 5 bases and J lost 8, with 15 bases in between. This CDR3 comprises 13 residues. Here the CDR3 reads CASSGGGSRGYTF. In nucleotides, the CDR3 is TGTGCCAGCAGCGGAGGCGGGTCCAGGGGCTACACCTTC.

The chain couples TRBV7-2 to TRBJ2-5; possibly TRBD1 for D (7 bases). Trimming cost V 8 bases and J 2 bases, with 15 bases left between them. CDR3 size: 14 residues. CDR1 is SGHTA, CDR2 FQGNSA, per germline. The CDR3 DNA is TGTGCCAGCGCTTCAGGGGGAGGTCAAGAGACCCAGTACTTC. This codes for CASASGGGQETQYF. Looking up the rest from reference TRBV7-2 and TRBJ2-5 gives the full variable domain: GAGVSQSPSNKVTEKGKDVELRCDPISGHTALYWYRQSLGQGLEFLIYFQGNSAPDKSGLPSDRFSAERTGGSVSTLTIQRTQQEDSAVYLCASASGGGQETQYFGPGTRLLVL.

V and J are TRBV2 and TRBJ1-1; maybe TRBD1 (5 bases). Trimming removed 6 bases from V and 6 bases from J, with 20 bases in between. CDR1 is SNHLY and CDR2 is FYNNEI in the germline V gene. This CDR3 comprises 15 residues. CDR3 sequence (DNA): TGTGCCAGCAGCCTCCCCCGGGGCAGATCATCTGAAGCTTTCTTT. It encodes CASSLPRGRSSEAFF.

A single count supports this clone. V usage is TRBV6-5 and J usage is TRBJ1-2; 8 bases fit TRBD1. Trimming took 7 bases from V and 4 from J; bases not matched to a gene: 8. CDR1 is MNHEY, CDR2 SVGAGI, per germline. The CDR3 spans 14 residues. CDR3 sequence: CASILDRAGYGYTF. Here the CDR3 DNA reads TGTGCCAGCATCTTGGACAGGGCGGGCTATGGCTACACCTTC.

The CDR3 DNA reads as TGTGCATCAGGAGGAGAGCGGGGGGCCCGAACCGGGGAGCTGTTTTTT. Its protein product is CASGGERGARTGELFF. The chain is built from TRBV2 and TRBJ2-2, with 9 bases that match TRBD2. The CDR3 is 16 residues long. Per germline, CDR1 SNHLY and CDR2 FYNNEI.

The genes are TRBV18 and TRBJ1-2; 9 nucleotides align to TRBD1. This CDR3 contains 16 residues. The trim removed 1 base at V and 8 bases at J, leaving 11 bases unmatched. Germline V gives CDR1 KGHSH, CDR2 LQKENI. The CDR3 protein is CASSPRGQGSLEGYTF. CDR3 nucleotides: TGTGCCAGCTCACCACGAGGACAGGGGTCCCTGGAAGGCTACACCTTC.

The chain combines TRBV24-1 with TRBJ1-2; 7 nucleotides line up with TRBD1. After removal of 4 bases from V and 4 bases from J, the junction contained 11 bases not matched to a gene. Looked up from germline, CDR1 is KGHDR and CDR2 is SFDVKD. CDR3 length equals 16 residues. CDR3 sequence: CATSDLKLGQVYGYTF. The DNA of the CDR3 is TGTGCCACCAGTGACCTTAAATTAGGACAGGTCTATGGCTACACCTTC.

The DNA for the CDR3 is TGTGCCAGCAGCTTAGCAAGGGACCCTCTAAATTCACCCCTCCACTTT. Protein sequence: CASSLARDPLNSPLHF. This chain connects TRBV7-8 to TRBJ1-6; D might be TRBD1 (5 bases). In germline, CDR1 is SGHVS, CDR2 FQNEAQ. The CDR3 loop spans 16 amino acids. Trimming took off 0 bases at V and 7 bases at J, with 13 bases between the two ends.

The CDR3 spells CASSFIQETQYF. The CDR3 coding sequence is TGTGCCAGCAGCTTCATCCAAGAGACCCAGTACTTC. This rearrangement joins TRBV7-9 to TRBJ2-5; unclear D gene. V shed 3 bases and J shed 1 base, with 3 bases lying between them. From germline, CDR1 is SEHNR and CDR2 FQNEAQ (reference sequence). The CDR3 runs to 12 residues.

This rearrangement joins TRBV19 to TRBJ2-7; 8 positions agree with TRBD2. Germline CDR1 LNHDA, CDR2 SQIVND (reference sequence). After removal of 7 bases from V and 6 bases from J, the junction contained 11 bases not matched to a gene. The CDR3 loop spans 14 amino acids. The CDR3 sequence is CASNDGGAGSEQYF. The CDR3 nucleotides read TGTGCCAGTAACGACGGGGGGGCCGGTTCCGAGCAGTACTTC.

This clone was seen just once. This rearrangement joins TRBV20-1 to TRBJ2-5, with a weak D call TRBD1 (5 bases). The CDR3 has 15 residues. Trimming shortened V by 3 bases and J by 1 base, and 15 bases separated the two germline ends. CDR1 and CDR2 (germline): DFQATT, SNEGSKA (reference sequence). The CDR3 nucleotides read TGCAGTGCTAGTTACCGACAGCTCCCCCAAGAGACCCAGTACTTC. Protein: CSASYRQLPQETQYF.

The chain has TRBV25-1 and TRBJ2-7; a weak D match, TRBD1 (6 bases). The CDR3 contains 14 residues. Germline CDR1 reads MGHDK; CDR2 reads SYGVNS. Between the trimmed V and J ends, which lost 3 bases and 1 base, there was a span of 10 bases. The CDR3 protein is CASSDRGGSYEQYF. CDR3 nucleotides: TGTGCCAGCAGTGACAGGGGTGGGTCCTACGAGCAGTACTTC.

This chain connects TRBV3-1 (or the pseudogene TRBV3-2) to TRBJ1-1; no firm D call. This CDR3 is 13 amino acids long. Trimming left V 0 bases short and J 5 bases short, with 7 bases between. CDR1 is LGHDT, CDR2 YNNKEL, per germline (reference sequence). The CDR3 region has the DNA TGTGCCAGCAGCCAAGAAAAGGTAACTGAAGCTTTCTTT. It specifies CASSQEKVTEAFF.

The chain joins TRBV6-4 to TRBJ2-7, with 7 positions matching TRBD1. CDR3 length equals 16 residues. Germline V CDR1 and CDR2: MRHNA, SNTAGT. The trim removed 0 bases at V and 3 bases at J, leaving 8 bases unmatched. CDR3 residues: CASSDSDRAAGYEQYF. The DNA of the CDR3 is TGTGCCAGCAGTGACTCCGACAGGGCCGCAGGCTACGAGCAGTACTTC.

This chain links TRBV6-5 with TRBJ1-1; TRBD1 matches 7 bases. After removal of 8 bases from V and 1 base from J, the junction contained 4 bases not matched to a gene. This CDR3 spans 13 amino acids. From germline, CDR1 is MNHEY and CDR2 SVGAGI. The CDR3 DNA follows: TGTGCCAGCGAGAGGACAGGGAACACTGAAGCTTTCTTT. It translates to CASERTGNTEAFF.

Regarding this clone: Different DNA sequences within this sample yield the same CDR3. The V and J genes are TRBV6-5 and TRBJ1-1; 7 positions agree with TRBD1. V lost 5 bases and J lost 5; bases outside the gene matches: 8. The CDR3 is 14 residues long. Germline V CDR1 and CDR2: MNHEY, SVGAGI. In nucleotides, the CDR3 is TGTGCCAGCAGTCTTGACAGGGTACGGACTGAAGCTTTCTTT. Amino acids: CASSLDRVRTEAFF.

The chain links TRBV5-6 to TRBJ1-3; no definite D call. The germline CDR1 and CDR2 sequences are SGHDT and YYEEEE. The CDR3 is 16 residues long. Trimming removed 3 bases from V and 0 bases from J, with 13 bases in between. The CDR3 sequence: CASSSQRLNSGNTIYF. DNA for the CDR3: TGTGCCAGCAGCTCACAGCGCCTAAACTCTGGAAACACCATATATTTT.

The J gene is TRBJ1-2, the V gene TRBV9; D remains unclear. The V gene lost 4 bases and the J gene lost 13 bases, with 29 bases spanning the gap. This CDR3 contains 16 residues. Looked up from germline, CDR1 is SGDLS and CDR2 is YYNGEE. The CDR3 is CASSPQSGSPDVDSTF. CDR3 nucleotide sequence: TGTGCCAGCAGCCCCCAGTCCGGGAGCCCGGATGTTGACTCCACCTTC.

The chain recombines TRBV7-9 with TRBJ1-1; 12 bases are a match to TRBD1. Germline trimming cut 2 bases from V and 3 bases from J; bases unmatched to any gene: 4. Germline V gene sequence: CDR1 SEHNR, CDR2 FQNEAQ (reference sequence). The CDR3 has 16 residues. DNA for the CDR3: TGTGCCAGCAGCTTAATCCGGGACAGGGGGCACACTGAAGCTTTCTTT. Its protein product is CASSLIRDRGHTEAFF.

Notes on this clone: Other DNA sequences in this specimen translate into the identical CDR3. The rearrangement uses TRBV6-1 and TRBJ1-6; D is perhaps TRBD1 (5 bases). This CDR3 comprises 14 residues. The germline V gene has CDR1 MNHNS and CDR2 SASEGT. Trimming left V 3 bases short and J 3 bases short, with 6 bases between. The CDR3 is CASSEGDYNSPLHF. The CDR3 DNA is TGTGCCAGCAGTGAGGGGGACTATAATTCACCCCTCCACTTT.